This is a list of T cell receptor beta chains from one sample in a study of identical twins. TCRdb fed the 5' RACE reads into MiXCR, producing one record per CDR3 protein. There are more than 400,000 distinct CDR3 sequences in the sample; 12% to 15% occur only once, and nearly 0.45% lies in the top ten. The same specimen was also included in a second study, on yellow fever vaccine responses in identical twins.

Sequencing was carried out using CD4+ T cells sorted from blood. These receptors were obtained from a woman aged 18 to 35 in good health. Both conserved end residues are part of each CDR3. D genes are given only for firm matches. Rows may omit the clone size; those that give it use once, few, many or a size class.

>TRBV6-8|few|TRBD2|TRBJ2-1|16
TGTGCCAGCAGTCACCTGGGACTAGCGGGACTCAATGAGCAGTTCTTC
CASSHLGLAGLNEQFF
>TRBV5-1|-|TRBD2|TRBJ2-3|17
TGCGCCAGCAGCCATGGGACTAGCGGGGGCAGCACAGATACGCAGTATTTT
CASSHGTSGGSTDTQYF
>TRBV25-1|many|TRBD1|TRBJ2-7|16
TGTGCCAGCAGTAACCGGGACAGGGGGGGGTCCTACGAGCAGTACTTC
CASSNRDRGGSYEQYF
>TRBV5-6|many|-|TRBJ2-2|13
TGTGCCAGCAGCTTGGCTGGGGGCGGGGAGCTGTTTTTT
CASSLAGGGELFF
>TRBV10-3|few|TRBD1|TRBJ2-7|15
TGTGCCATCAGTGAGTTGGTACAGGGGGCCTACGAGCAGTACTTC
CAISELVQGAYEQYF
>TRBV2|-|-|TRBJ2-4|12
TGTGCCAGCAGGAGGGGGGAAAACATTCAGTACTTC
CASRRGENIQYF
>TRBV29-1|-|TRBD1|TRBJ2-7|13
TGCAGCGGGCCGGGACAGTGGCGCTACGAGCAGTACTTC
CSGPGQWRYEQYF
>TRBV18|once|TRBD1|TRBJ2-3|16
TGTGCCAGCTCACCGGGCCGGGACAGAGTCACAGATACGCAGTATTTT
CASSPGRDRVTDTQYF
>TRBV27|few|-|TRBJ2-7|15
TGTGCCAGCAGTTACCGGCCAACCGGGACCTACGAGCAGTACTTC
CASSYRPTGTYEQYF
>TRBV19|-|-|TRBJ2-7|15
TGTGCCAGTAGTATTATTCAGGGGGGATTCTACGAGCAGTACTTC
CASSIIQGGFYEQYF
>TRBV12-3/TRBV12-4|-|-|TRBJ2-1|16
TGTGCCAGCAGCAAGCTAGGGGGAGGGTTTTGGAATGAGCAGTTCTTC
CASSKLGGGFWNEQFF
>TRBV4-1|few|-|TRBJ2-6|14
TGCGCCACACAACAGGGTTCTGGGGCCAACGTCCTGACTTTC
CATQQGSGANVLTF
>TRBV24-1|-|-|TRBJ1-4|11
TGTGCCACCAGCTATAATGAAAAACTGTTTTTT
CATSYNEKLFF
>TRBV6-6|-|-|TRBJ1-5|13
TGTGCCAGCACTCTAGGGGGGAAACAGCCCCAGCATTTT
CASTLGGKQPQHF
>TRBV12-3/TRBV12-4|few|-|TRBJ2-5|14
TGTGCCAGCAGCCTGGACCCAATACAAGAGACCCAGTACTTC
CASSLDPIQETQYF
>TRBV12-3/TRBV12-4|-|TRBD2|TRBJ2-3|18
TGTGCCAGCAGTTCCCACCGGACTAGCGGGTCTAGCACAGATACGCAGTATTTT
CASSSHRTSGSSTDTQYF
>TRBV28|few|-|TRBJ1-6|14
TGTGCCAGCAGTAGTCGGGACTCGCCGCAGCCCCTCCACTTT
CASSSRDSPQPLHF
>TRBV29-1|many|TRBD2|TRBJ2-3|15
TGCAGCGTCGCTAGCGGGAGCGGACACACAGATACGCAGTATTTT
CSVASGSGHTDTQYF
>TRBV2|few|-|TRBJ2-3|14
TGTGCCAGCATTCAGCGCGCCAGCACAGATACGCAGTATTTT
CASIQRASTDTQYF
>TRBV15|few|TRBD1|TRBJ2-7|16
TGTGCCACCAGCAGAGATCCGGACAGGGGGCTATGCGAGCAGTACTTC
CATSRDPDRGLCEQYF
>TRBV27|few|-|TRBJ2-2|15
TGTGCCAGCAAAACGGGACCGGAATACACCGGGGAGCTGTTTTTT
CASKTGPEYTGELFF
>TRBV5-1|-|-|TRBJ2-7|16
TGCGCCAGCAGCAAATCAGGGGGGCGGATTTCCTACGAGCAGTACTTC
CASSKSGGRISYEQYF
>TRBV12-3/TRBV12-4|few|-|TRBJ2-1|14
TGTGCCAGCAGTCAGGTGGCAGGCTGGAATGAGCAGTTCTTC
CASSQVAGWNEQFF
>TRBV6-1|few|-|TRBJ1-4|15
TGTGCCAGCAGGGGAGCGGGGGCTGGGGATGAAAAACTGTTTTTT
CASRGAGAGDEKLFF
>TRBV12-3/TRBV12-4|-|TRBD2|TRBJ2-1|13
TGTGCCAGCAGTGATCTAGCGGGAGTTGAGCAGTTCTTC
CASSDLAGVEQFF
>TRBV7-9|few|-|TRBJ2-2|16
TGTGCCAGCAGCTTAGCGGGGGGTAGCCGCACCGGGGAGCTGTTTTTT
CASSLAGGSRTGELFF
>TRBV3-1|few|TRBD1|TRBJ2-1|13
TGTGCCAGCAGCCAGCACGAGGGGGCTGAGCAGTTCTTC
CASSQHEGAEQFF
>TRBV5-1|-|-|TRBJ1-1|17
TGCGCCAGCAGCCGGATGTATGGGGCGGCTTCGAACACTGAAGCTTTCTTT
CASSRMYGAASNTEAFF
>TRBV6-5|-|TRBD2|TRBJ2-7|14
TGTGCCAGCAGTTACTCGGCGGGAGCCTACGAGCAGTACTTC
CASSYSAGAYEQYF
>TRBV7-6|-|TRBD2|TRBJ2-3|16
TGTGCCAGCAGCTCCTCCGGACTAGCGGGCACAGATACGCAGTATTTT
CASSSSGLAGTDTQYF
>TRBV14|few|-|TRBJ2-2|15
TGTGCCAGCAGCCAGTCGGGCCCATACGGCGGGGAGCTGTTTTTT
CASSQSGPYGGELFF
>TRBV10-1|-|-|TRBJ2-5|15
TGCGCCAGCAGTGATACGACGGCGGGAAGGGAGACCCAGTACTTC
CASSDTTAGRETQYF
>TRBV5-1|-|TRBD1|TRBJ2-3|14
TGCGCCAGCAGCCAGGGACAGAACACAGATACGCAGTATTTT
CASSQGQNTDTQYF
>TRBV6-1|-|TRBD2|TRBJ2-1|19
TGTGCCAGCAGTGAAGCCCGGACTAGCGGGGGGTATTCCTACAATGAGCAGTTCTTC
CASSEARTSGGYSYNEQFF
>TRBV15|-|TRBD2|TRBJ2-5|17
TGTGCCACCAGCAGAGCAATTAAGCGGGGACCACAAGAGACCCAGTACTTC
CATSRAIKRGPQETQYF
>TRBV6-5|few|-|TRBJ2-1|18
TGTGCCAGCAGTTACTCGATATTTCCACAGAGCTCCTACAATGAGCAGTTCTTC
CASSYSIFPQSSYNEQFF
>TRBV7-2|-|-|TRBJ2-2|13
TGTGCCAGCAGCCCCTCTCACCGCGGGGAGCTGTTTTTT
CASSPSHRGELFF
>TRBV2|-|TRBD1|TRBJ1-3|15
TGTGCCAGCAGTGGTTTACAGGGGGATGGAAACACCATATATTTT
CASSGLQGDGNTIYF
>TRBV6-1|-|-|TRBJ1-6|15
TGTGCCAGCAGCGCGTCGTCAGGGGCCAATTCACCCCTCCACTTT
CASSASSGANSPLHF
>TRBV15|-|TRBD1|TRBJ2-1|15
TGTGCCACCAGCAGATGGACAGGGACGTTAAATGAGCAGTTCTTC
CATSRWTGTLNEQFF
>TRBV20-1|few|-|TRBJ2-1|13
TGCAGTGCTAGATCTGGCTCCTACAATGAGCAGTTCTTC
CSARSGSYNEQFF
>TRBV27|few|TRBD1|TRBJ1-6|15
TGTGCCAGCAGTTTATCCCCGACAGGGTATTCACCCCTCCACTTT
CASSLSPTGYSPLHF
>TRBV20-1|-|-|TRBJ2-1|14
TGCAGTGCTAGAATGGGGCTTGGGGGGAATGAGCAGTTCTTC
CSARMGLGGNEQFF
>TRBV2|-|-|TRBJ1-5|15
TGTGCCAGCAGTGCGGGGGAATATAGCAATCAGCCCCAGCATTTT
CASSAGEYSNQPQHF
>TRBV5-1|-|TRBD2|TRBJ2-5|14
TGCGCCAGCAGCGCGGGAGGGGGACAAGAGACCCAGTACTTC
CASSAGGGQETQYF
>TRBV5-1|-|-|TRBJ2-5|14
TGCGCCAGCAGCCCCGGACTACTTCAAGAGACCCAGTACTTC
CASSPGLLQETQYF
>TRBV10-3|few|TRBD1|TRBJ2-5|13
TGTGCCATCAGTACCGGGACAGGAGAGACCCAGTACTTC
CAISTGTGETQYF
>TRBV20-1|few|-|TRBJ2-1|13
TGCAGTGCTGCCAACTTGCCCAACAATGAGCAGTTCTTC
CSAANLPNNEQFF
>TRBV20-1|-|TRBD2|TRBJ2-1|16
TGCAGTGCTAGAGATGTTTTCGGGAGGATGGCTGATGAGCAGTTCTTC
CSARDVFGRMADEQFF
>TRBV4-1|few|-|TRBJ1-5|18
TGCGCCAGCAGCCAAGAGACGTTCCGGGAGAGTAGCAATCAGCCCCAGCATTTT
CASSQETFRESSNQPQHF
>TRBV10-3|-|-|TRBJ2-1|14
TGTGCCATCAGTGATAGTCAGGGTTACAATGAGCAGTTCTTC
CAISDSQGYNEQFF
>TRBV3-1|few|-|TRBJ2-3|16
TGTGCCAGCAGCCAAGTTTTCCCTCTAGGCACAGATACGCAGTATTTT
CASSQVFPLGTDTQYF
>TRBV20-1|-|-|TRBJ2-2|11
TGCAGTGCTAAGGGCACCGGGGAGCTGTTTTTT
CSAKGTGELFF
>TRBV9|few|TRBD2|TRBJ2-1|17
TGTGCCAGCAGCGCTTCCGCTAGCGGCAGCTCCTACAATGAGCAGTTCTTC
CASSASASGSSYNEQFF
>TRBV27|few|-|TRBJ2-7|14
TGTGCCAGCAGTTTATTGGGTGGGATCTACGAGCAGTACTTC
CASSLLGGIYEQYF